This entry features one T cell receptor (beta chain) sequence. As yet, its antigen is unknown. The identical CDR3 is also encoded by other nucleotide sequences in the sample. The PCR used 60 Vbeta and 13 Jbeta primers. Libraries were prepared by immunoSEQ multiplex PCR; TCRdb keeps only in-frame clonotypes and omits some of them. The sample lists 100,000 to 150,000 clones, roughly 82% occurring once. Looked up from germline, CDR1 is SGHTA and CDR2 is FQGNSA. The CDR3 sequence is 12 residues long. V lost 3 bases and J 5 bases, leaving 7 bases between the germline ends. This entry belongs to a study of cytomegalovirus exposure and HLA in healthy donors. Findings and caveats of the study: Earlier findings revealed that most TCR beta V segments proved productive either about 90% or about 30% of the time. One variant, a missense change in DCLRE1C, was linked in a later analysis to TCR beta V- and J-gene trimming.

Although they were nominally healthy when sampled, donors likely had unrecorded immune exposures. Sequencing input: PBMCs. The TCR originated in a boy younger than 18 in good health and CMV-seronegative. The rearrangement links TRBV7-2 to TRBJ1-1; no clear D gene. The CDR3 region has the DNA TGTGCCAGCAGCTTCGTACGGACTGAAGCTTTCTTT. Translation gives CASSFVRTEAFF.